A single sample gave rise to the 15 T cell receptor beta chains below, sequenced in a study of a mutant IDH1 vaccine in newly diagnosed glioma. Indicated time point: week 47, end of study. Doses consisted of 300 ug of mutant IDH1 20-mer peptide each, paired with topical imiquimod. Repertoires were generated with immunoSEQ multiplex PCR, while TCRdb's copy carries only in-frame clones and drops some. Among over 50,000 clones listed, about 80% were seen once. Their antigen targets remain unknown. The sample here was PBMCs, taken from a glioma patient whose treatment included an IDH1 peptide vaccine. The receptors stem from a woman between 40 and 55 years old with glioma. Some clones in this sample may be carry-over from other donors' samples.

The chain combines TRBV5-4 with TRBJ1-1; tentatively, D is TRBD1 (6 bases). The CDR3 is 15 amino acids. V lost 4 bases to trimming and J lost 6 bases, with 19 bases between them. From germline, CDR1 is SGHNT and CDR2 YYREEE (reference sequence). The CDR3 sequence is CASSTPTGPKAEAFF. The CDR3 DNA is TGTGCCAGCAGCACCCCGACAGGCCCTAAGGCTGAAGCTTTCTTT.

The chain has TRBV5-4 and TRBJ1-2; TRBD1 matches 9 bases. Germline values: CDR1 SGHNT, CDR2 YYREEE (reference sequence). The CDR3 is made up of 16 amino acids. Trimming cost V 3 bases and J 6 bases; bases outside gene matches: 12. The CDR3, as DNA: TGTGCCAGCAGCTCCCACCAGACAGGGGGGACGGATGGCTACACCTTC. This translates into CASSSHQTGGTDGYTF. The variable domain in full, completed from reference TRBV5-4 and TRBJ1-2, reads ETGVTQSPTHLIKTRGQQVTLRCSSQSGHNTVSWYQQALGQGPQFIFQYYREEENGRGNFPPRFSGLQFPNYSSELNVNALELDDSALYLCASSSHQTGGTDGYTFGSGTRLTVV.

This chain uses TRBV2 with TRBJ1-1; TRBD1 aligns across 8 bases. Trimming took 7 bases from V and 6 from J; bases not matched to a gene: 4. Germline-derived CDR1 and CDR2 are SNHLY and FYNNEI. The CDR3 is 12 amino acids. The CDR3 DNA sequence: TGTGCCAGCAAGGACAGGGCTTCTGAAGCTTTCTTT. Its protein product is CASKDRASEAFF. The full variable domain, its missing parts supplied by reference TRBV2 and TRBJ1-1, is EPEVTQTPSHQVTQMGQEVILRCVPISNHLYFYWYRQILGQKVEFLVSFYNNEISEKSEIFDDQFSVERPDGSNFTLKIRSTKLEDSAMYFCASKDRASEAFFGQGTRLTVV.

This chain uses TRBV20-1 with TRBJ1-2; D uncertain. Trimming left V 6 bases short and J 3 bases short, with 8 bases between. The germline gives CDR1 DFQATT, CDR2 SNEGSKA (reference sequence). CDR3 length equals 11 residues. The CDR3 sequence: CSAWTDYGYTF. The CDR3 coding sequence is TGCAGTGCCTGGACCGACTATGGCTACACCTTC.

The chain is built from TRBV5-1 and TRBJ1-1; TRBD1 aligns across 7 bases. After removal of 2 bases from V and 0 bases from J, the junction contained 1 base not matched to a gene. CDR1 and CDR2 (germline): SGHRS, YFSETQ. The CDR3 is 14 residues long. CDR3 region: CASSLQGMNTEAFF. The CDR3 nucleotides are TGCGCCAGCAGCTTACAGGGGATGAACACTGAAGCTTTCTTT.

The chain recombines TRBV29-1 with TRBJ1-1; D is possibly TRBD1 (5 bases). Germline V gene data show CDR1 as SQVTM and CDR2 as ANQGSEA. The V end was cut by 5 bases, the J end by 4 bases, with 8 bases between. This CDR3 comprises 11 residues. The DNA of the CDR3 is TGCAGCGTTCTGGGGACCACTGAAGCTTTCTTT. Translation gives CSVLGTTEAFF.

The chain is built from TRBV19 and TRBJ2-6; D possibly corresponds to TRBD1 (6 bases). The V and J ends lost 4 bases and 0 bases respectively, with 13 bases between them. The germline gives CDR1 LNHDA, CDR2 SQIVND (reference sequence). The CDR3 length is 17 residues. The CDR3 region is CASSTRTADSGANVLTF. For the CDR3, the DNA is TGTGCCAGTAGTACCCGGACAGCCGACTCTGGGGCCAACGTCCTGACTTTC. The variable domain in full, with the rest retrieved from reference TRBV19 and TRBJ2-6, is DGGITQSPKYLFRKEGQNVTLSCEQNLNHDAMYWYRQDPGQGLRLIYYSQIVNDFQKGDIAEGYSVSREKKESFPLTVTSAQKNPTAFYLCASSTRTADSGANVLTFGAGSRLTVL.

The CDR3 reads CASSPASDNEQFF. CDR3 DNA: TGTGCCAGTAGCCCGGCTAGCGACAATGAGCAGTTCTTC. The V call is TRBV19, the J call TRBJ2-1; a possible D gene is TRBD2 (6 bases). V lost 6 bases and J 5 bases, leaving 11 bases between the germline ends. The CDR3 contains 13 residues. Germline V CDR1 and CDR2: LNHDA, SQIVND (reference sequence).

The rearrangement joins TRBV19 to TRBJ1-1; D call uncertain. V was cut by 1 base and J by 1 base, with 10 bases left in between. This CDR3 spans 15 amino acids. Looked up from germline, CDR1 is LNHDA and CDR2 is SQIVND (reference sequence). In nucleotides, the CDR3 is TGTGCCAGTAGTATAGGAGGCTCTGCGAACACTGAAGCTTTCTTT. Encoded protein: CASSIGGSANTEAFF.

The chain uses TRBV7-6 and TRBJ2-7; 10 positions agree with TRBD1. The CDR3 consists of 17 residues. V trimming: 1 base; J trimming: 2 bases; junction bases outside the gene matches: 8. Per germline, CDR1 SGHVS and CDR2 FNYEAQ. CDR3 loop: CASSLGTGGIHPYEQYF. The CDR3 nucleotides read TGTGCCAGCAGCTTAGGGACAGGGGGTATTCATCCCTACGAGCAGTACTTC.

The chain links TRBV6-5 to TRBJ1-6, with 9 bases lining up with TRBD1. V shed 6 bases and J 8 bases; nucleotides not matched to a gene: 5. Germline CDR1 reads MNHEY; CDR2 reads SVGAGI. This CDR3 comprises 14 residues. The CDR3 DNA sequence: TGTGCCAGCAGAAGGACAGGGGCGGATTCACCCCTCCACTTT. The encoded protein is CASRRTGADSPLHF.

The rearrangement links TRBV30 to TRBJ2-1; the match to TRBD2 covers 8 bases. The V and J ends lost 7 bases and 9 bases, in that order; junction bases with no gene match: 11. Germline CDR1 is GTSNPN and CDR2 is SVGIG (reference sequence). The CDR3 is 13 residues long. The CDR3 DNA reads as TGTGCCTCCGCCCCGGGACTAGAGGGTGAGCAGTTCTTC. The encoded protein is CASAPGLEGEQFF.

The V call is TRBV5-1, the J call TRBJ1-1; 10 bases are shared with TRBD1. This CDR3 has 15 amino acids. Germline values: CDR1 SGHRS, CDR2 YFSETQ. The trim removed 0 bases at V and 4 bases at J, leaving 3 bases unmatched. This CDR3 is CASSLVGTGVTEAFF. The CDR3 DNA follows: TGCGCCAGCAGCTTGGTCGGGACAGGGGTCACTGAAGCTTTCTTT.

The chain couples TRBV7-2 to TRBJ2-2; the match to TRBD2 covers 8 bases. V was pared by 5 bases and J by 7 bases, with 12 bases of the junction left unmatched. The CDR3 sequence is 16 residues long. CDR1 SGHTA and CDR2 FQGNSA come from the germline V gene. CDR3 nucleotide sequence: TGTGCCAGCAGCCTCTCGAGGGCCGGGGGGGACGGGGAGCTGTTTTTT. It encodes CASSLSRAGGDGELFF.

This clone occurred a few times. The chain recombines TRBV5-6 with TRBJ2-1, with 10 bases lining up with TRBD2. V trimming: 5 bases; J trimming: 3 bases; junction bases outside the gene matches: 2. The germline gives CDR1 SGHDT, CDR2 YYEEEE. The CDR3 is made up of 14 amino acids. The CDR3 DNA reads as TGTGCCAGCAGGAGACTAGCGGGCTACAATGAGCAGTTCTTC. It specifies CASRRLAGYNEQFF.